This is a list of T cell receptor beta chains from one sample in a study of blood T cell repertoires in COVID-19. Assay used: immunoSEQ multiplex PCR; TCRdb lists only in-frame clones, some missing. The repertoire holds approximately 210,000 clones, 75% to 90% seen once, with 2% to 2.5% in the top ten. The sample taken for sequencing was PBMCs or T cells enriched from blood (not recorded which). These receptors were collected from a woman aged 30 to 39 who had recovered from COVID-19. The CDR3 runs from the conserved cysteine through the conserved F or W.

J gene	V gene	CDR3 protein
TRBJ2-5	TRBV7-2	CASSARYQETQYF
TRBJ1-2	TRBV19	CASSIGQGYTF
TRBJ1-4	TRBV12-3/TRBV12-4	CASSLSGVEKLFF
TRBJ2-7	TRBV5-1	CASSLGDRTYEQYF
TRBJ1-5	TRBV27	CASSSQSNQPQHF
TRBJ2-5	TRBV7-2	CASSSGGQGVETQYF
TRBJ2-1	TRBV27	CASSLLTSGGDNEQFF
TRBJ2-3	TRBV28	CASSLWGDRLLDTQYF
TRBJ2-5	TRBV27	CASSFERGGLETQYF
TRBJ1-1	TRBV6-4	CASSDSPEGTEAFF
TRBJ2-1	TRBV19	CASSILAGREQFF
TRBJ1-2	TRBV7-9	CASSPPGGRVGYTF
TRBJ2-7	TRBV18	CASSQTGSQGVEQYF